The 21 T cell receptor beta chains below were found in one sample sequenced in a study of Graves' ophthalmopathy and Graves' hyperthyroidism. RNA served as the template for amplifying TCR beta CDR3 regions. First-round RT-PCR with HTBI primers preceded a second-round multiplex PCR. MiXCR, applied by TCRdb to the multiplex PCR reads, yields one record per CDR3 protein. The table records hundreds of thousands of distinct CDR3 sequences, just over 40% of them present only once. Sequencing was performed on peripheral blood. Receptors originate from an adult man with Graves' ophthalmopathy.

Note on this clonotype: A much larger clone differs by one base, so this may be a read error. The chain carries TRBV12-3 or TRBV12-4 and TRBJ1-2, with D uncertain. Trimming shortened V by 3 bases and J by 5 bases, and 10 bases separated the two germline ends. The length of the CDR3 is 13 residues. CDR3 nucleotide sequence: TGTGCCAGCAGTTTGGACGGGAGATATGGCTACACCTTC. Its protein is CASSLDGRYGYTF.

This clonotype has at least ten counts. V and J are TRBV7-2 and TRBJ1-2, with D tentatively TRBD1 (6 bases). V lost 0 bases and J 5 bases, leaving 13 bases between the germline ends. CDR3 length: 15 residues. CDR1 is SGHTA, CDR2 FQGNSA, per germline. The CDR3 loop reads CASSLAGGGSYGYTF. CDR3 bases: TGTGCCAGCAGCTTAGCGGGAGGGGGTTCGTATGGCTACACCTTC.

This clonotype was recorded at least ten times. V is TRBV20-1 and J is TRBJ1-1; D not certain. V was pared by 5 bases and J by 0 bases, with 7 bases between. CDR1 and CDR2 from the germline V gene are DFQATT and SNEGSKA (reference sequence). This CDR3 has 12 amino acids. CDR3 sequence reads: CSALDLNTEAFF. Written as DNA, the CDR3 is TGCAGTGCTCTAGATTTGAACACTGAAGCTTTCTTT.

This clonotype was seen repeatedly, ten times or more. The chain joins TRBV7-3 to TRBJ2-2; D perhaps matches TRBD2 (6 bases). Trimming left V 6 bases short and J 8 bases short, with 10 bases between. Germline CDR1 and CDR2: SGHTA and FQGTGA. The CDR3 contains 12 residues. The CDR3, as DNA: TGTGCCAGCAGTGGGGGGAGTGGGGAGCTGTTTTTT. It yields the protein CASSGGSGELFF.

Remarks on this clonotype: Just one base apart from a much larger clone, this may be a read error. The chain carries TRBV10-3 and TRBJ2-5; 8 positions agree with TRBD1. With 3 bases clipped from V and 1 base from J, the junction kept 4 bases outside the gene matches. The CDR3 totals 15 residues. Germline values: CDR1 ENHRY, CDR2 SYGVKD. The CDR3 sequence: CAISDLQGGQETQYF. CDR3 nucleotide sequence: TGTGCCATCAGTGACTTACAGGGGGGCCAAGAGACCCAGTACTTC.

With regard to this clonotype: One end of the junction varies from germline; a read error may be responsible. The gene calls are TRBV5-4 and TRBJ1-1, with D perhaps TRBD1 (5 bases). The V gene's germline CDR1 is SGHNT and CDR2 YYREEE (reference sequence). The CDR3 extends over 15 amino acids. This CDR3 reads CASGLDWTPNTEAFF. Here the CDR3 DNA reads TGTGCCAGCGGCTTGGATTGGACACCGAACACTGAAGCTTTCTTT.

As regards this clonotype: This may be a read error, as it is one base from a much larger clone. The rearrangement links TRBV7-9 to TRBJ1-1, with unresolved D. Trimming cost V 8 bases and J 4 bases, with 17 bases left between them. The CDR3 runs to 14 residues. The germline V gene has CDR1 SEHNR and CDR2 FQNEAQ (reference sequence). The CDR3 DNA reads as TGTGCCAGCGGCTCCACGGTGGGTATCACTGAAGCTTTCTTT. Translated: CASGSTVGITEAFF.

This clonotype was found a few times. V and J are TRBV11-3 and TRBJ2-2; D gene ambiguous. CDR3 length: 15 residues. Germline V gives CDR1 SGHNT, CDR2 YENEEA. V was trimmed by 6 bases and J by 1 base, leaving 12 bases between them. DNA for the CDR3: TGTGCCAGCAGTCTAGGCCTGAGGAACACCGGGGAGCTGTTTTTT. Translated: CASSLGLRNTGELFF.

Remarks on this clonotype: A much larger clone lies one base from this, so it may be a read error. This chain links TRBV5-1 with TRBJ2-6; the D gene could be TRBD1 or TRBD2 (5 bases each). Germline V gene data show CDR1 as SGHRS and CDR2 as YFSETQ. CDR3 size: 14 residues. The CDR3 coding sequence is TGCGCCAGCAGCCAAGTAGTCGGGGCCAACATCCTGACTTTC. Translation: CASSQVVGANILTF.

This clonotype was counted at least ten times. The V and J genes are TRBV19 and TRBJ2-7; possible D gene TRBD2, 6 bases. Trimming removed 3 bases from V and 6 bases from J, with 9 bases in between. Germline CDR1 LNHDA, CDR2 SQIVND (reference sequence). The CDR3 extends over 12 amino acids. The CDR3 sequence: CASSIGGLEQYF. In nucleotides, the CDR3 is TGTGCCAGTAGTATTGGGGGACTCGAGCAGTACTTC. Looking up the rest from reference TRBV19 and TRBJ2-7 gives the full variable domain: DGGITQSPKYLFRKEGQNVTLSCEQNLNHDAMYWYRQDPGQGLRLIYYSQIVNDFQKGDIAEGYSVSREKKESFPLTVTSAQKNPTAFYLCASSIGGLEQYFGPGTRLTVT.

J is TRBJ1-1 and V is TRBV10-3; D possibly corresponds to TRBD1 (5 bases). Per the germline V gene, CDR1 is ENHRY and CDR2 is SYGVKD. This CDR3 region has 16 residues. The V end lost 3 bases, the J end lost 0 bases, and 14 bases lay between the germline ends. CDR3 region: CAISDAGYGMNTEAFF. CDR3 DNA: TGTGCCATCAGTGACGCAGGGTACGGAATGAACACTGAAGCTTTCTTT.

Turning to this clonotype: Sequence at one end of the junction differs from germline and may be a read error. The chain has TRBV7-9 and TRBJ2-2, with D unresolved. This CDR3 has 15 residues. CDR1 and CDR2 (germline): SEHNR, FQNEAQ (reference sequence). CDR3 sequence (DNA): TGCGCCAGCAGCCAAGCTACAGCTAACACCGGGGAGCTGTTTTTT. Its translation: CASSQATANTGELFF.

V is TRBV5-1 and J is TRBJ2-2; 10 bases are shared with TRBD1. This CDR3 comprises 16 residues. Germline V gene sequence: CDR1 SGHRS, CDR2 YFSETQ. Trimming removed 4 bases from V and 4 bases from J; junction bases left unmatched: 7. The CDR3 region is CASSPVWTGGTGELFF. In DNA, the CDR3 is TGCGCCAGCAGCCCCGTTTGGACAGGGGGCACCGGGGAGCTGTTTTTT.

As DNA, the CDR3 is TGTGCCAGCAGCGTAGTAGGGACAGGGCGCGAGACCCAGCATTTT. Its translation is CASSVVGTGRETQHF. The V and J genes are TRBV9 and TRBJ1-5, with 9 bases identical to TRBD1. The CDR3 runs 15 residues. The trim removed 0 bases at V and 11 bases at J, leaving 9 bases unmatched. Germline assignment: CDR1 SGDLS and CDR2 YYNGEE.

Concerning this clonotype: At one end the junction does not follow the germline gene, possibly because of a read error. The J gene is TRBJ2-7, the V gene TRBV10-3, with 7 bases aligning to TRBD2. The CDR3 loop spans 15 amino acids. Per germline, CDR1 ENHRY and CDR2 SYGVKD. The CDR3 sequence is CASSERGDLSYEQYF. CDR3 nucleotide sequence: TGTGCCAGCAGTGAACGGGGGGACTTATCCTACGAGCAGTACTTC.

This clonotype was recorded a few times. The chain carries TRBV7-2 and TRBJ2-5; D gene uncertain. Trimming removed 5 bases at V and 2 bases at J, with 15 bases between. This CDR3 is built from 15 residues. The V gene's germline CDR1 is SGHTA and CDR2 FQGNSA. CDR3 amino acids: CASSQEARVQETQYF. In nucleotides, the CDR3 is TGTGCCAGCAGCCAAGAAGCCCGGGTGCAAGAGACCCAGTACTTC. The variable domain in full, completed from reference TRBV7-2 and TRBJ2-5, reads GAGVSQSPSNKVTEKGKDVELRCDPISGHTALYWYRQSLGQGLEFLIYFQGNSAPDKSGLPSDRFSAERTGGSVSTLTIQRTQQEDSAVYLCASSQEARVQETQYFGPGTRLLVL.

The chain uses TRBV24-1 and TRBJ2-2; D might be TRBD1 (6 bases). The germline gives CDR1 KGHDR, CDR2 SFDVKD. The germline V and J ends were trimmed by 3 bases and 8 bases, with 6 bases remaining between them. This CDR3 is built from 12 residues. In DNA, the CDR3 is TGTGCCACCAGTGATGGACAGGGGGAGCTGTTTTTT. Translation: CATSDGQGELFF.

This clonotype appeared many times. DNA of the CDR3: TGTGCCAGCAGTGAAAATCCGGGGCCTGGGGCCAACGTCCTGACTTTC. This translates into CASSENPGPGANVLTF. This chain joins TRBV2 and TRBJ2-6; D might be TRBD1 or TRBD2, each matching 5 bases. CDR1 and CDR2 (germline): SNHLY, FYNNEI. V lost 2 bases, J lost 2 bases, and 10 bases lay in between. This CDR3 has 16 residues.

This clonotype was observed a few times. The chain recombines TRBV12-5 with TRBJ2-7; D is possibly TRBD1 (6 bases). The V gene's germline CDR1 is LGHNT and CDR2 FRNRAP. This CDR3 has 15 residues. CDR3 protein: CASSPGRGRVHEQYF. CDR3 nucleotide sequence: TGTGCCAGCTCACCTGGCAGGGGCCGGGTCCACGAGCAGTACTTC.

A word on this clonotype: This may come from a read error, since a much larger clone is one base off. The chain combines TRBV11-1 with TRBJ1-5, with D perhaps TRBD1 (6 bases). The germline gives CDR1 SGHAT, CDR2 FQDESV (reference sequence). CDR3 length: 15 residues. Trimming pared 10 bases from V and 2 bases from J, leaving 18 bases between. The CDR3 here is CATSDPGEGNQPQHF. CDR3 nucleotides: TGTGCCACCAGTGACCCAGGGGAAGGCAATCAGCCCCAGCATTTT. Variable domain in full (rest from reference TRBV11-1 and TRBJ1-5): EAEVAQSPRYKITEKSQAVAFWCDPISGHATLYWYRQILGQGPELLVQFQDESVVDDSQLPKDRFSAERLKGVDSTLKIQPAELGDSAMYLCATSDPGEGNQPQHFGDGTRLSIL.

This clonotype occurred many times. The CDR3 DNA is TGTGCCAGCAGCTTGTTAGCGGGAAAGGTAGAGACCCAGTACTTC. This codes for CASSLLAGKVETQYF. V usage is TRBV7-8 and J usage is TRBJ2-5; the match to TRBD2 covers 8 bases. This CDR3 comprises 15 residues. Germline trimming cut 3 bases from V and 4 bases from J; bases unmatched to any gene: 7. CDR1 SGHVS and CDR2 FQNEAQ come from the germline V gene.